The sequence of this T cell receptor beta chain was determined in a study of blood T cell repertoires in COVID-19. Study in general: COVID-19 samples collected from the United States, Italy and Spain covered acute and convalescent phases. PBMCs, B-cell-depleted T cells, or T cells were the source of the cDNA or gDNA that made up the material.

Original methodology: For nucleated cells, counts were estimated from reference gene primer amplification. The assay was immunoSEQ multiplex PCR, and TCRdb's table has in-frame clones only and misses some. V and J calls and clone size are given by that table; D and trimming were obtained from the DNA. Of 150,000 to 200,000 clones detected, roughly nine tenths appear once; the ten largest clones hold around 1.9%. The CDR3 is made up of 14 amino acids. V was clipped by 1 base and J by 3 bases; unmatched bases: 3. Germline assignment: CDR1 SGHNT and CDR2 YYREEE (reference sequence). This chain links TRBV5-4 with TRBJ1-1; TRBD1 aligns across 7 bases. The sample was peripheral blood. The TCR comes from a man aged 70-80 years with active or convalescent COVID-19. The CDR3 sequence is CASSLWQGDTEAFF. The DNA for the CDR3 is TGTGCCAGCAGCTTGTGGCAGGGGGACACTGAAGCTTTCTTT.